The 27 T cell receptor beta chains below were found in one sample sequenced in a study of patients and donors after allogeneic stem cell transplantation. TCRdb reprocessed the RT-PCR reads via MiXCR and lists one record per CDR3 protein. The sample contains about 960,000 distinct CDR3 sequences, about a sixth of which appear only once. The specimen sequenced was blood, either unsorted or a sorted T cell fraction (not recorded which). The receptors come from a human donor who was either an allogeneic HSCT recipient or a stem cell or donor lymphocyte infusion donor (not recorded which). It is not recorded whose cells these are; they may come from a transplant donor.

This clonotype was counted only a few times. V gene TRBV6-1 combines with J gene TRBJ2-7; 7 nucleotides line up with TRBD1. CDR1 is MNHNS and CDR2 is SASEGT in the germline V gene. The ends lost 5 bases at V and 3 bases at J; junction bases unmatched: 10. The CDR3 sequence is 15 residues long. The CDR3 is CASSNGQERGYEQYF. In nucleotides, the CDR3 is TGTGCCAGCAGTAACGGACAGGAACGTGGCTACGAGCAGTACTTC.

This clonotype was found a few times. V usage is TRBV5-6 and J usage is TRBJ1-1; TRBD1 matches at 10 bases. Germline-derived CDR1 and CDR2 are SGHDT and YYEEEE. CDR3 length: 15 amino acids. V lost 3 bases, J lost 5 bases, and 7 bases stayed unmatched. CDR3 nucleotides: TGTGCCAGCAGCTCCGACAGGGGGCGGAGAACTGAAGCTTTCTTT. As protein: CASSSDRGRRTEAFF.

V is TRBV7-9 and J is TRBJ1-4, with TRBD1 as a possible D gene (6 bases). Per the germline V gene, CDR1 is SEHNR and CDR2 is FQNEAQ (reference sequence). The CDR3 spans 14 residues. V was clipped by 8 bases and J by 1 base, with 11 bases between them. CDR3 nucleotides: TGTGCCAGCGGAAAGACAGGAACTAATGAAAAACTGTTTTTT. Its protein product is CASGKTGTNEKLFF.

The J gene is TRBJ2-7, the V gene TRBV19; 7 bases line up with TRBD1. The V gene's germline CDR1 is LNHDA and CDR2 SQIVND (reference sequence). The CDR3 sequence is 14 residues long. After removal of 2 bases from V and 5 bases from J, the junction contained 6 bases not matched to a gene. The CDR3 sequence is CASSINRQGHEQYF. CDR3 in DNA: TGTGCCAGTAGTATAAATCGACAGGGCCACGAGCAGTACTTC.

This clonotype was found a few times. The V call is TRBV4-2, the J call TRBJ2-7, with 9 positions matching TRBD2. Germline V gene data show CDR1 as LGHNA and CDR2 as YNFKEQ. V dropped 1 base and J dropped 7; count of bases not matched to a gene: 14. This CDR3 spans 17 amino acids. The CDR3 coding sequence is TGTGCCAGCAGCCAAGGCCGGATGGTAGCGGGAGCGGGTGAGCAGTACTTC. Amino acids: CASSQGRMVAGAGEQYF.

There are many counts of this clonotype. At one boundary the junction diverges from the germline segment, which might be a read error. This rearrangement joins TRBV5-1 to TRBJ2-1; 10 nucleotides match TRBD2. CDR1 is SGHRS, CDR2 YFSETQ, per germline. The CDR3 extends over 17 amino acids. The CDR3 here is CASSSGLAGGSYNEQFF. The CDR3 DNA follows: TGTGCCAGCAGTTCAGGTTTAGCGGGGGGCTCCTACAATGAGCAGTTCTTC.

In its sample, this clonotype was seen a few times. V gene TRBV7-6 combines with J gene TRBJ1-2; 8 nucleotides line up with TRBD1. With 1 base clipped from V and 6 bases from J, the junction kept 4 bases outside the gene matches. Germline CDR1 is SGHVS and CDR2 is FNYEAQ. The CDR3 has 14 amino acids. The CDR3 region is CASSLEQGVNGYTF. The CDR3 coding sequence is TGTGCCAGCAGCTTAGAACAGGGGGTAAATGGCTACACCTTC. Supplemented by reference TRBV7-6 and TRBJ1-2, the full variable domain reads GAGVSQSPRYKVTKRGQDVALRCDPISGHVSLYWYRQALGQGPEFLTYFNYEAQQDKSGLPNDRFSAERPEGSISTLTIQRTEQRDSAMYRCASSLEQGVNGYTFGSGTRLTVV.

J is TRBJ2-1 and V is TRBV3-1, with D hard to call. The CDR3 runs to 18 residues. Between the trimmed V and J ends, which lost 0 bases and 0 bases, there was a span of 15 bases. Germline-derived CDR1 and CDR2 are LGHDT and YNNKEL (reference sequence). This CDR3 reads CASSQDLGGGNSYNEQFF. The CDR3 DNA sequence: TGTGCCAGCAGCCAAGATCTGGGCGGCGGCAACTCCTACAATGAGCAGTTCTTC.

This clonotype was counted only a few times. The V gene is TRBV5-6, the J gene TRBJ2-3; the D gene is possibly TRBD1 (6 bases). This CDR3 has 17 amino acids. Germline V gene sequence: CDR1 SGHDT, CDR2 YYEEEE. The V end lost 2 bases, the J end lost 3 bases, and 19 bases lay between the germline ends. CDR3 amino acids: CASSFLSVTGGTDTQYF. DNA for the CDR3: TGTGCCAGCAGCTTTTTGAGTGTGACAGGTGGGACAGATACGCAGTATTTT.

At least ten counts were recorded for this clonotype. J is TRBJ2-7 and V is TRBV12-3 or TRBV12-4; TRBD1 agrees at 8 bases. The CDR3 covers 14 residues. The V segment lost 5 bases and the J segment 2 bases; nucleotides outside the gene matches: 5. The CDR3 loop reads CASSRTGLTYEQYF. CDR3 coding DNA: TGTGCCAGCAGTCGGACAGGGCTTACCTACGAGCAGTACTTC.

This clonotype was seen a handful of times. V is TRBV5-5 and J is TRBJ2-3; no firm D call. This CDR3 is built from 16 residues. The germline V and J ends were trimmed by 0 bases and 1 base, with 12 bases remaining between them. Germline loops: CDR1 SGHKS, CDR2 YYEKEE (reference sequence). The CDR3 DNA reads as TGTGCCAGCAGCTTGGTAGGCAGTCTCGGCACAGATACGCAGTATTTT. Translating it yields CASSLVGSLGTDTQYF.

This clonotype was picked up a small number of times. This rearrangement joins TRBV20-1 to TRBJ2-5; a weak D match, TRBD1 (5 bases). The CDR3 is 11 amino acids. Germline CDR1 and CDR2: DFQATT and SNEGSKA (reference sequence). The V gene lost 6 bases and the J gene lost 1 base, with 6 bases spanning the gap. The DNA of the CDR3 is TGCAGTGCGGACATCCAAGAGACCCAGTACTTC. Protein: CSADIQETQYF.

V usage is TRBV12-3 or TRBV12-4 and J usage is TRBJ2-1; 8 nucleotides align to TRBD1. Trimming cost V 3 bases and J 8 bases; bases outside gene matches: 9. This CDR3 is built from 15 residues. The CDR3 nucleotides are TGTGCCAGCAGTTTCGGGCAGGGGGCCGTCGATGAGCAGTTCTTC. The encoded protein is CASSFGQGAVDEQFF.

Only a few counts were recorded for this clonotype. This chain connects TRBV11-2 to TRBJ1-1; no clear D. From germline, CDR1 is SGHAT and CDR2 FQNNGV. This CDR3 is built from 11 residues. Trimming stripped 5 bases from V and 3 bases from J, with 4 bases between. CDR3 region: CASSHHTEAFF. For the CDR3, the DNA is TGTGCCAGCAGCCATCACACTGAAGCTTTCTTT.

This clonotype was seen repeatedly, ten times or more. In DNA form, the CDR3 reads TGTGCCAGCAGTTCTAGACAGAACACCGGGGAGCTGTTTTTT. Amino acid sequence: CASSSRQNTGELFF. This rearrangement joins TRBV12-3 or TRBV12-4 to TRBJ2-2; D remains ambiguous. This CDR3 has 14 residues. With 4 bases removed from V and 1 base from J, the gap between germline ends came to 7 bases.

The V call is TRBV12-3 or TRBV12-4, the J call TRBJ2-1, with 15 bases that match TRBD2. The CDR3 spans 20 residues. The J segment lost 7 bases and the V segment lost 6 bases, leaving 19 bases of the junction unmatched. The CDR3 here is CASSSDPGLAGGPLGNEQFF. CDR3 sequence (DNA): TGTGCCAGCAGCTCGGACCCGGGACTAGCGGGAGGCCCCCTCGGGAATGAGCAGTTCTTC.

This clonotype was detected a few times. The J gene is TRBJ1-6, the V gene TRBV5-1; a possible D gene is TRBD1 (5 bases). Germline V gives CDR1 SGHRS, CDR2 YFSETQ. This CDR3 contains 16 residues. Trimming took off 4 bases at V and 6 bases at J, with 17 bases between the two ends. CDR3 region: CASSRDRGRSNSPLHF. The CDR3 nucleotides are TGCGCCAGCAGCCGGGACCGAGGACGGTCTAATTCACCCCTCCACTTT.

The V gene is TRBV7-2, the J gene TRBJ1-6, with a weak D call TRBD1 (5 bases). V was shortened by 0 bases and J by 8 bases, with 26 bases between the two germline ends. Per the germline V gene, CDR1 is SGHTA and CDR2 is FQGNSA. This CDR3 is built from 20 residues. The CDR3 DNA is TGTGCCAGCAGCTTAGCGTCTTGGGGGGGGACCCCACCCCGCCATTCACCCCTCCACTTT. It codes for CASSLASWGGTPPRHSPLHF.

This clonotype was detected only a few times. The genes are TRBV21-1 and TRBJ1-1. TRBV21-1 is given as a pseudogene. The CDR3 is 9 residues long. In DNA, the CDR3 is TGTGCCAGCAGCACTGAAGCTTTCTTT. It yields the protein CASSTEAFF.

The chain is built from TRBV21-1 and TRBJ2-7; the table gives TRBD1 as D, unverified against the DNA. TRBV21-1 is marked as a pseudogene. The CDR3 loop spans 18 amino acids. CDR3 sequence (DNA): TGTGCCAGCAGCAAAGATCCAGGGACCCAAGTCTCATCCTACGAGCAGTACTTC. Protein sequence: CASSKDPGTQVSSYEQYF.

The chain uses TRBV20-1 and TRBJ2-7; TRBD1 matches 9 bases. The CDR3 runs 14 residues. V shed 4 bases, J shed 4 bases, and the junction held 8 bases outside the gene matches. The germline V gene encodes CDR1 DFQATT and CDR2 SNEGSKA (reference sequence). The CDR3 here is CSATHPGQGYEQYF. CDR3 in DNA: TGCAGTGCTACGCATCCGGGACAGGGTTACGAGCAGTACTTC.

This clonotype appeared many times. This chain joins TRBV15 and TRBJ2-5; perhaps TRBD1 as D (5 bases). Germline CDR1 is LNHNV and CDR2 is YYDKDF (reference sequence). V lost 5 bases and J 2 bases, leaving 9 bases between the germline ends. The CDR3 has 13 residues. CDR3 amino acids: CATSPQGQETQYF. CDR3 nucleotide sequence: TGTGCCACCAGCCCCCAGGGACAAGAGACCCAGTACTTC.

This chain uses TRBV15 with TRBJ2-7; 11 nucleotides line up with TRBD1. The CDR3 covers 14 residues. The germline V gene has CDR1 LNHNV and CDR2 YYDKDF (reference sequence). V shed 3 bases, J shed 6 bases, and the junction held 4 bases outside the gene matches. CDR3 DNA: TGTGCCACCAGCAGCTTCGGGACAGGGGGCGAGCAGTACTTC. As protein: CATSSFGTGGEQYF.

V usage is TRBV25-1 and J usage is TRBJ2-2, with D unresolved. Between the trimmed V and J ends, which lost 5 bases and 3 bases, there was a span of 10 bases. The CDR3 extends over 14 amino acids. The V gene's germline CDR1 is MGHDK and CDR2 SYGVNS. CDR3 sequence (DNA): TGTGCCAGCAGTAAATCCGCCTACACCGGGGAGCTGTTTTTT. Its protein product is CASSKSAYTGELFF.

This clonotype was detected a few times. The V gene is TRBV20-1, the J gene TRBJ2-4, with 10 nucleotides matching TRBD1. CDR3 length: 13 amino acids. CDR1 and CDR2 (germline): DFQATT, SNEGSKA (reference sequence). V shed 3 bases, J shed 8 bases, and the junction held 4 bases outside the gene matches. The CDR3 DNA is TGCAGTGCTAGGGGACAGGGGATCGACATTCAGTACTTC. Encoded protein: CSARGQGIDIQYF.

This clonotype has ten or more counts. The chain carries TRBV12-3 or TRBV12-4 and TRBJ2-5; 10 positions agree with TRBD2. CDR3 length: 15 residues. Germline trimming cut 5 bases from V and 7 bases from J; bases unmatched to any gene: 10. This CDR3 reads CASSRTSGGLATQYF. CDR3 sequence (DNA): TGTGCCAGCAGTCGGACTAGCGGAGGTCTCGCGACCCAGTACTTC.

In this sample, this clonotype turned up a few times. The chain joins TRBV30 to TRBJ1-1; 8 positions match TRBD1. V was clipped by 3 bases and J by 5 bases; unmatched bases: 5. CDR3 length: 13 amino acids. Germline V gene data show CDR1 as GTSNPN and CDR2 as SVGIG (reference sequence). The CDR3 reads CAWSDRGATEAFF. CDR3 bases: TGTGCCTGGAGCGACAGGGGAGCTACTGAAGCTTTCTTT.